This paragraph covers one TCR beta chain sequence. The antigen it binds to is not known. Nothing much larger sits one base from this clone, and base qualities are not available. This entry comes from a study of T cells in tumors after PD-1 blockade (dated by TCRdb to between 2018 and 2020). Background on the whole study: Exclusion criteria were prior checkpoint blockade, use of systemic immunosuppressants, or recent radiotherapy or other anti-cancer therapy within 4 weeks. Patients received pembrolizumab 200 mg every 3 weeks or cemiplimab 350 mg every 2 weeks. Paired single-cell RNA and TCR sequencing was done in the study on site-matched tumors from patients with BCC or SCC, both before and after anti-PD-1 therapy. RECIST version 1.1 was used to evaluate clinical response. Some patients also continued taking vismodegib 150 mg daily during anti-PD-1 treatment. Tumor samples averaged approximately 25,000 TCR templates (range roughly 500-100,000) and about 6,000 unique clonotypes, roughly 20-fold deeper than single-cell TCR sequencing.

The immunoSEQ platform was used for deep TCRbeta sequencing. Per the authors' processing: Only productive rearrangements were exported from the immunoSEQ Analyzer for further analysis. A two-sided binomial test with a Bonferroni-corrected P below 0.01 was used to call clones that significantly expanded or contracted between timepoints. Bulk TCRbeta clonotypes were assigned T cell phenotypes by matching to single-cell RNA+TCR-seq clones sharing the same TCRbeta sequence. Tumor enrichment of a clone was calculated by dividing the clone's tumor frequency by the clone's PBMC frequency, both taken from bulk TCR sequencing. GLIPH was used to group TCRs into specificity groups, clusters of distinct TCRs likely recognizing common antigens via shared CDR3 motifs. TCRdb mirrors the immuneACCESS table, restricted to in-frame sequences. Some clones are absent from its copies; in checked studies, under half trace to an unresolved V gene, and the reason for the others is unknown. The DNA was the basis for D and trimming; V, J and clone size are from that table. The sample yields more than 2,000 clones; 70% to 80% were counted once. Roughly a sixth of the sample goes to the ten largest clones.

According to the study, the label for this sample's time point signals: first of two post-therapy site-matched biopsies 2 to 3 months apart. The tumor biopsies were site-matched, meaning the biopsies were taken from the same primary tumor before and after PD-1 blockade. Genomic DNA extracted from tumor biopsies or peripheral blood was used for bulk TCRbeta sequencing, with input ranging from about 616 ng to 6,500 ng. To increase sensitivity for rare clonotypes compared with single-cell TCR sequencing, remaining biopsy material was subjected to bulk TCRbeta sequencing. Every patient was a poor candidate for surgical resection and had histologically proven advanced or metastatic basal or squamous cell carcinoma. The basal cell carcinoma cohort was made up of fewer than 14 patients, and bulk tumor TCR sequencing was performed for roughly 8 of these patients. Fresh biopsies were taken from the primary tumor site, and part of the biopsy material was kept in RNAlater for exome and bulk TCR sequencing.

Here is what the overall study found, with its caveats: The source of novel T cell clones was not identified and could include lymphoid organs or rare unexpanded clones within the tumor or its periphery. Roughly 40% of TCR clonotypes from the tumor were detected in blood, and certain novel exhausted tumor clones were present in blood collected before treatment, which suggests recruitment from the periphery. Exhausted CD8+ clones expanded after therapy were found to be mostly novel clonotypes undetected pre-treatment, suggesting clonal replacement rather than reinvigoration of pre-existing clones. Clonal replacement was seen only when comparing pre- and post-treatment samples and not when comparing two pre-treatment samples, which argues against artifacts from biopsy timing or location.

From the cysteine through the phenylalanine, the CDR3 covers 14 amino acids. Only the CDR3 portion is preserved as DNA: 42 bases, with reading frame beginning at the first base. Ends trimmed: V by 3 bases, J by 4 bases; bases unmatched to a gene: 7. The germline V gene (reference sequence) yields GTSNPN for CDR1 and SVGIG for CDR2. The sequence was obtained from a human donor with basal cell carcinoma. The chain employs TRBV30 and TRBJ2-3, with 7 bases aligning to TRBD1. The source was tumor tissue, collected after anti-PD-1 treatment. The nucleotide sequence is given as TGTGCCTGGAGGCAGGGGGTTCTCGCAGATACGCAGTATTTT. Its protein reads: CAWRQGVLADTQYF.